The entry below describes one TCR beta chain. Original processing methods: Nucleated cell counts were estimated from reference gene primer amplification. Clones were sequenced by immunoSEQ multiplex PCR, and TCRdb holds only the in-frame ones, with some missing. V and J calls and clone size are those listed in that table; D and trimming were worked out from the DNA. The profile covers about 73,000 clones, with roughly 84% appearing a single time and more than 2.5% taken by the ten largest. These data originate in a study of blood T cell repertoires in COVID-19. About the study: From T cells, B-cell-depleted T cells, or PBMCs came the material, which was cDNA or gDNA.

The CDR3 loop spans 16 amino acids. The ends lost 2 bases at V and 1 base at J; junction bases unmatched: 5. Germline values: CDR1 SGHTA, CDR2 FQGNSA. The V call is TRBV7-2, the J call TRBJ2-3; 8 bases line up with TRBD2. Input material: peripheral blood. The source of this sequence is a man older than 75 with active or convalescent COVID-19. CDR3 sequence reads: CASSLWRGAGTDTQYF. CDR3 DNA: TGTGCCAGCAGCTTATGGCGGGGGGCCGGCACAGATACGCAGTATTTT.